Listed below are T cell receptor beta chains from one sample, sequenced in a study of cytomegalovirus exposure and HLA in healthy donors. Method: immunoSEQ multiplex PCR; TCRdb's copy keeps in-frame clones and lacks some. The data hold approximately 140,000 clones, with around 75% observed a single time. The sequencing sample was made of PBMCs. These receptors came from a man aged 40-49 years in good health and CMV-seronegative. The CDR3 runs from the conserved cysteine through the conserved F or W. D genes are given only for firm matches. Some rows mark clone size as missing; the rest say once, few, many or name a class of expanded clone.

v_call: TRBV11-3
j_call: TRBJ2-5
d_call: .
clone_size: few
cdr3_aa: CEGQGIRGYLQETQYF
cdr3_nt: TGTGAGGGCCAGGGGATACGTGGATACCTACAAGAGACCCAGTACTTC

v_call: TRBV7-9
j_call: TRBJ2-7
d_call: .
clone_size: .
cdr3_aa: CASRSSGSYEQYF
cdr3_nt: TGTGCCAGCAGATCCTCCGGGAGCTACGAGCAGTACTTC

v_call: TRBV5-6
j_call: TRBJ1-2
d_call: .
clone_size: .
cdr3_aa: CASRPLQGNGYTF
cdr3_nt: TGTGCCAGCAGACCACTTCAGGGTAATGGCTACACCTTC

v_call: TRBV4-1
j_call: TRBJ1-2
d_call: TRBD1
clone_size: .
cdr3_aa: CASSPRQGLGYGYTF
cdr3_nt: TGCGCCAGCAGCCCTAGACAGGGGTTAGGGTATGGCTACACCTTC

v_call: TRBV28
j_call: TRBJ1-3
d_call: .
clone_size: .
cdr3_aa: CASGSTGAGNTIYF
cdr3_nt: TGTGCCAGCGGTTCGACAGGTGCTGGAAACACCATATATTTT

v_call: TRBV10-1
j_call: TRBJ2-3
d_call: TRBD2
clone_size: once
cdr3_aa: CASSGRGGFTDTQYF
cdr3_nt: TGCGCCAGCAGTGGCCGGGGGGGCTTCACAGATACGCAGTATTTT

v_call: TRBV7-9
j_call: TRBJ2-7
d_call: .
clone_size: .
cdr3_aa: CASSPGFEYEQYF
cdr3_nt: TGTGCCAGCAGCCCGGGTTTCGAATACGAGCAGTACTTC

v_call: TRBV12-5
j_call: TRBJ2-7
d_call: .
clone_size: .
cdr3_aa: CASRGSYEQYF
cdr3_nt: TGTGCTAGTCGCGGCTCCTACGAGCAGTACTTC

v_call: TRBV10-2
j_call: TRBJ2-7
d_call: .
clone_size: .
cdr3_aa: CASRIGRGDYEQYF
cdr3_nt: TGCGCCAGCCGGATAGGCAGGGGGGATTACGAGCAGTACTTC

v_call: TRBV11-3
j_call: TRBJ2-3
d_call: .
clone_size: .
cdr3_aa: CASSLRGGTDTQYF
cdr3_nt: TGTGCCAGCAGCTTGCGGGGCGGCACAGATACGCAGTATTTT

v_call: TRBV5-1
j_call: TRBJ2-1
d_call: TRBD1
clone_size: .
cdr3_aa: CASSRLGTVQNEQFF
cdr3_nt: TGCGCCAGCAGCCGCCTCGGGACAGTTCAAAATGAGCAGTTCTTC

v_call: TRBV11-3
j_call: TRBJ2-5
d_call: .
clone_size: .
cdr3_aa: CASAPGRGWEETQYF
cdr3_nt: TGTGCCAGCGCCCCCGGGCGGGGTTGGGAAGAGACCCAGTACTTC

v_call: TRBV6-4
j_call: TRBJ2-2
d_call: TRBD1
clone_size: .
cdr3_aa: CASSRSGTGNPGELFF
cdr3_nt: TGTGCCAGCTCCAGATCCGGGACAGGGAATCCCGGGGAGCTGTTTTTT

v_call: TRBV5-1
j_call: TRBJ2-5
d_call: TRBD2
clone_size: .
cdr3_aa: CASSRGGDQETQYF
cdr3_nt: TGCGCCAGCAGCAGGGGAGGGGATCAAGAGACCCAGTACTTC

v_call: TRBV18
j_call: TRBJ1-3
d_call: TRBD1
clone_size: once
cdr3_aa: CASSPKGQGVGNTIYF
cdr3_nt: TGTGCCAGCTCACCAAAGGGACAGGGGGTCGGAAACACCATATATTTT

v_call: TRBV5-4
j_call: TRBJ1-4
d_call: TRBD1
clone_size: .
cdr3_aa: CASSEGQPNEKLFF
cdr3_nt: TGTGCCAGCAGCGAGGGACAGCCTAATGAAAAACTGTTTTTT

v_call: TRBV4-2
j_call: TRBJ2-2
d_call: .
clone_size: few
cdr3_aa: CASSQETGWNTGELFF
cdr3_nt: TGTGCCAGCAGCCAAGAAACAGGCTGGAACACCGGGGAGCTGTTTTTT

v_call: TRBV5-1
j_call: TRBJ2-1
d_call: TRBD2
clone_size: .
cdr3_aa: CASSLGGSGGAGYNEQFF
cdr3_nt: TGCGCCAGCAGCTTGGGGGGTAGCGGGGGGGCTGGATACAATGAGCAGTTCTTC

v_call: TRBV9
j_call: TRBJ2-2
d_call: .
clone_size: .
cdr3_aa: CASSVEGGPYTGELFF
cdr3_nt: TGTGCCAGCAGCGTAGAAGGGGGACCCTACACCGGGGAGCTGTTTTTT

v_call: TRBV21-1
j_call: TRBJ2-3
d_call: .
clone_size: .
cdr3_aa: CAGFKGGGLRGDTQYF
cdr3_nt: TGTGCCGGTTTCAAGGGTGGGGGCCTCCGTGGAGATACGCAGTATTTT

v_call: TRBV5-1
j_call: TRBJ1-5
d_call: .
clone_size: .
cdr3_aa: CASSLDPGGNQPQHF
cdr3_nt: TGCGCCAGCAGCTTGGATCCAGGGGGCAATCAGCCCCAGCATTTT

v_call: TRBV28
j_call: TRBJ2-7
d_call: .
clone_size: few
cdr3_aa: CASSVHRADHEQYF
cdr3_nt: TGTGCCAGCAGTGTCCACAGGGCGGACCACGAGCAGTACTTC

v_call: TRBV4-2
j_call: TRBJ2-5
d_call: TRBD1
clone_size: .
cdr3_aa: CASSQNDRDYETQYF
cdr3_nt: TGTGCCAGCAGCCAAAACGACAGGGATTACGAGACCCAGTACTTC

v_call: TRBV4-3
j_call: TRBJ1-2
d_call: .
clone_size: .
cdr3_aa: CASSQDRRGNYGYTF
cdr3_nt: TGCGCCAGCAGCCAAGATCGCAGGGGTAACTATGGCTACACCTTC

v_call: TRBV2
j_call: TRBJ1-6
d_call: TRBD1
clone_size: once
cdr3_aa: CASKGDRGQSYNSPLHF
cdr3_nt: TGTGCCAGCAAGGGGGACAGGGGGCAATCCTATAATTCACCCCTCCACTTT

v_call: TRBV4-2
j_call: TRBJ1-4
d_call: .
clone_size: .
cdr3_aa: CASSQDRTVNEKLFF
cdr3_nt: TGTGCCAGCAGCCAAGATAGGACAGTCAATGAAAAACTGTTTTTT

v_call: TRBV19
j_call: TRBJ2-1
d_call: TRBD2
clone_size: .
cdr3_aa: CASSMVAGGPQVQFF
cdr3_nt: TGTGCCAGTAGTATGGTAGCGGGGGGGCCTCAGGTGCAGTTCTTC

v_call: TRBV11-2
j_call: TRBJ1-3
d_call: .
clone_size: .
cdr3_aa: CASSPQSGNTIYF
cdr3_nt: TGTGCCAGCAGCCCCCAAAGCGGAAACACCATATATTTT

v_call: TRBV28
j_call: TRBJ2-7
d_call: .
clone_size: .
cdr3_aa: CASSSWGGRDHAFYEQYF
cdr3_nt: TGTGCCAGCAGTTCATGGGGAGGCCGGGATCATGCTTTCTACGAGCAGTACTTC

v_call: TRBV11-2
j_call: TRBJ2-7
d_call: .
clone_size: .
cdr3_aa: CASSLFGRVAYEQYF
cdr3_nt: TGTGCCAGCAGCCTCTTTGGCAGGGTGGCATACGAGCAGTACTTC

v_call: TRBV29-1
j_call: TRBJ2-7
d_call: .
clone_size: few
cdr3_aa: CSVEEGGYEQYF
cdr3_nt: TGCAGCGTTGAAGAAGGGGGCTACGAGCAGTACTTC

v_call: TRBV5-1
j_call: TRBJ2-1
d_call: TRBD2
clone_size: .
cdr3_aa: CASSLGTSSYNEQFF
cdr3_nt: TGCGCCAGCAGCCTTGGGACTAGCTCCTACAATGAGCAGTTCTTC

v_call: TRBV10-1
j_call: TRBJ2-1
d_call: TRBD2
clone_size: few
cdr3_aa: CASSESTSGGEFF
cdr3_nt: TGCGCCAGCAGTGAGTCGACTAGCGGGGGCGAGTTCTTC

v_call: TRBV10-1
j_call: TRBJ2-1
d_call: TRBD2
clone_size: .
cdr3_aa: CASSDRPGTSGGFSYNEQFF
cdr3_nt: TGCGCCAGCAGTGATAGACCCGGGACTAGCGGGGGTTTTTCCTACAATGAGCAGTTCTTC

v_call: TRBV7-6
j_call: TRBJ1-3
d_call: TRBD1
clone_size: .
cdr3_aa: CASSLGDSPGNTIYF
cdr3_nt: TGTGCCAGCAGCTTAGGGGACAGTCCGGGAAACACCATATATTTT

v_call: TRBV23-1
j_call: TRBJ2-5
d_call: TRBD2
clone_size: .
cdr3_aa: CASSISGGLQETQYF
cdr3_nt: TGCGCCAGCAGTATCAGCGGGGGCCTACAAGAGACCCAGTACTTC

v_call: TRBV9
j_call: TRBJ2-7
d_call: .
clone_size: .
cdr3_aa: CASSVGGPDPYEQYF
cdr3_nt: TGTGCCAGCAGCGTGGGGGGACCTGATCCCTACGAGCAGTACTTC

v_call: TRBV10-1
j_call: TRBJ2-3
d_call: .
clone_size: .
cdr3_aa: CASSVSGEVGTDTQYF
cdr3_nt: TGCGCCAGCAGTGTCTCTGGTGAGGTTGGGACAGATACGCAGTATTTT

v_call: TRBV5-1
j_call: TRBJ1-3
d_call: .
clone_size: .
cdr3_aa: CASSLGDTGNTIYF
cdr3_nt: TGCGCCAGCAGCTTGGGGGACACTGGAAACACCATATATTTT

v_call: TRBV30
j_call: TRBJ1-1
d_call: .
clone_size: .
cdr3_aa: CAWSVKGACEAFF
cdr3_nt: TGTGCCTGGAGTGTAAAAGGGGCGTGTGAAGCTTTCTTT

v_call: TRBV6-5
j_call: TRBJ2-7
d_call: TRBD1
clone_size: .
cdr3_aa: CASSGTVLNSYEQYF
cdr3_nt: TGTGCCAGCAGTGGGACAGTCCTTAACTCCTACGAGCAGTACTTC

v_call: TRBV6-6
j_call: TRBJ1-5
d_call: .
clone_size: .
cdr3_aa: CASSYSPGTGQPQHF
cdr3_nt: TGTGCCAGCAGTTACTCCCCAGGTACGGGGCAGCCCCAGCATTTT

v_call: TRBV7-2
j_call: TRBJ2-7
d_call: TRBD1
clone_size: .
cdr3_aa: CASSRDRGPYEQYF
cdr3_nt: TGTGCCAGCAGCCGTGACAGGGGGCCCTACGAGCAGTACTTC

v_call: TRBV2
j_call: TRBJ1-3
d_call: .
clone_size: .
cdr3_aa: CASSEATAGAGNTIYF
cdr3_nt: TGTGCCAGCAGTGAAGCCACCGCAGGGGCTGGAAACACCATATATTTT

v_call: TRBV10-3
j_call: TRBJ2-7
d_call: TRBD1
clone_size: .
cdr3_aa: CAISTGTGVDEQYF
cdr3_nt: TGTGCCATCTCCACCGGGACAGGGGTCGACGAGCAGTACTTC